The T cell receptor beta chain described here comes from a study of shared clonotypes between healthy human individuals. This table comes from immunoSEQ multiplex PCR, and its TCRdb copy is limited to in-frame clones, with some not included. The profile shows nearly 2 million clones, just under 95% of them singletons. Naivety among CD8 cells was defined by CD45RO negativity and positive CCR7 selection, thereby excluding terminally differentiated effector memory CD45RA+ cells. In the case of this clone: This sample includes further DNA sequences coding for the same CDR3.

Sequencing was performed on naive CD8+ T cells sorted from blood. This clonotype was sampled from a man between 18 and 35 years old in good health.

This CDR3 reads CAISSNTEAFF. The CDR3 bases are TGTGCCATCTCCTCGAACACTGAAGCTTTCTTT. This sequence joins TRBV10-3 and TRBJ1-1; D remains ambiguous. Germline V CDR1 and CDR2: ENHRY, SYGVKD. V lost 8 bases and J 1 base, leaving 5 bases between the germline ends. This CDR3 contains 11 residues.